A selection of T cell receptor beta chains follows, all from one sample in a study of shared clonotypes between healthy human individuals. Libraries were prepared by immunoSEQ multiplex PCR; TCRdb keeps only in-frame clonotypes and omits some of them. The data hold hundreds of thousands of clones, with roughly 73% observed a single time. Sequenced: memory CD4+ T cells sorted from blood. The source is a woman aged 25 to 39 in good health. Both conserved end residues are part of each CDR3. The D gene is left open where the match is weak. Clone size is given for some rows only: seen once, a few or many times, or a class if the clone is expanded.

NA,NA,TRBV28,TRBJ1-2,CASSGSPNYGYTF,TGTGCCAGCAGTGGCAGTCCCAACTATGGCTACACCTTC
TRBD1,few,TRBV5-1,TRBJ2-2,CASSAMGTGGTGELFF,TGCGCCAGCAGCGCCATGGGGACAGGGGGCACCGGGGAGCTGTTTTTT
NA,once,TRBV4-1,TRBJ1-2,CASSQDLAGLDYGYTF,TGCGCCAGCAGCCAAGATTTGGCCGGGTTGGACTATGGCTACACCTTC
TRBD1,NA,TRBV28,TRBJ1-1,CASGRGAGGTNTEAFF,TGTGCCAGCGGCCGGGGGGCAGGGGGCACGAACACTGAAGCTTTCTTT
NA,NA,TRBV10-3,TRBJ1-4,CAISGTDPEKLFF,TGTGCCATCAGTGGAACAGATCCTGAAAAACTGTTTTTT
NA,NA,TRBV2,TRBJ1-2,CASSLLQGAYGYTF,TGTGCCAGCAGCCTTCTACAGGGAGCCTATGGCTACACCTTC
NA,few,TRBV2,TRBJ2-7,CASSPQGPYEQYF,TGTGCCAGCAGTCCTCAAGGACCCTACGAGCAGTACTTC
TRBD1,NA,TRBV27,TRBJ2-7,CASSVTGVEQYF,TGTGCCAGCAGTGTAACAGGGGTAGAGCAGTACTTC
NA,NA,TRBV27,TRBJ1-2,CASSLGTSGYGYTF,TGTGCCAGCAGTTTAGGGACCAGCGGCTATGGCTACACCTTC
NA,few,TRBV19,TRBJ1-5,CASRWAVNQPQHF,TGTGCCAGTCGGTGGGCGGTCAATCAGCCCCAGCATTTT
TRBD2,NA,TRBV30,TRBJ2-1,CAWGRLAGANEQFF,TGTGCCTGGGGAAGACTAGCGGGAGCGAATGAGCAGTTCTTC
TRBD2,NA,TRBV19,TRBJ2-7,CASSITGLAVAPYEQYF,TGTGCCAGTAGTATAACGGGACTAGCGGTGGCCCCCTACGAGCAGTACTTC
TRBD1,NA,TRBV11-2,TRBJ2-5,CASSPTGVRETQYF,TGTGCCAGCAGCCCAACAGGGGTCCGAGAGACCCAGTACTTC
NA,NA,TRBV2,TRBJ1-3,CASRGDTSGNTIYF,TGTGCCAGCAGAGGAGACACGTCGGGAAACACCATATATTTT
TRBD2,NA,TRBV10-2,TRBJ2-7,CASSEFASGTYEQYF,TGCGCCAGCAGTGAGTTTGCTAGCGGCACCTACGAGCAGTACTTC
TRBD1,few,TRBV5-1,TRBJ2-3,CASSSGQEFTDTQYF,TGCGCCAGCAGCTCCGGACAGGAGTTCACAGATACGCAGTATTTT
TRBD2,few,TRBV5-1,TRBJ2-5,CASSEVAGVETQYF,TGCGCCAGCAGCGAAGTGGCGGGAGTCGAGACCCAGTACTTC
TRBD2,NA,TRBV5-4,TRBJ2-1,CASSLGREGRNEQFF,TGTGCCAGCAGCTTGGGGCGGGAGGGCCGGAATGAGCAGTTCTTC
TRBD2,NA,TRBV28,TRBJ2-1,CASRRWLASGRASEQFF,TGTGCCAGCAGACGTTGGCTAGCTAGCGGGAGGGCCAGTGAGCAGTTCTTC
TRBD2,NA,TRBV6-1,TRBJ2-7,CASRTGGPLIDEQYF,TGTGCCAGCAGGACGGGGGGACCCTTAATAGATGAGCAGTACTTC
NA,NA,TRBV28,TRBJ2-7,CASMSLWEQYF,TGTGCCAGCATGAGCCTTTGGGAGCAGTACTTC
TRBD2,few,TRBV6-1,TRBJ2-1,CASSEWTSGRADEQFF,TGTGCCAGCAGTGAATGGACTAGCGGGAGGGCCGATGAGCAGTTCTTC
NA,NA,TRBV28,TRBJ1-1,CASRLSRGKSVGFF,TGTGCCAGCAGACTTTCTAGGGGGAAATCGGTCGGTTTCTTT
NA,few,TRBV2,TRBJ2-7,CASSGRGTEQYF,TGTGCCAGCAGTGGTAGGGGGACAGAGCAGTACTTC
TRBD1,once,TRBV18,TRBJ1-2,CASSATGGPLGYTF,TGTGCCAGCTCGGCAACAGGGGGTCCCCTCGGCTACACCTTC
TRBD1,NA,TRBV7-9,TRBJ1-4,CASSLGTGNEKLFF,TGTGCCAGCAGCCTCGGGACAGGGAATGAAAAACTGTTTTTT
NA,few,TRBV5-1,TRBJ1-4,CASSLTGVTDEKLFF,TGCGCCAGCAGCCTCACGGGGGTGACGGATGAAAAACTGTTTTTT
TRBD1,few,TRBV19,TRBJ1-1,CASRIGTDLEAFF,TGTGCCAGTAGAATCGGGACAGACCTTGAAGCTTTCTTT
NA,NA,TRBV7-2,TRBJ2-7,CASSLASVYEQYF,TGTGCCAGCAGCTTAGCCAGCGTCTACGAGCAGTACTTC
TRBD2,many,TRBV5-1,TRBJ2-5,CASSLSGGETQYF,TGCGCCAGCAGCTTGTCCGGGGGGGAGACCCAGTACTTC
TRBD1,few,TRBV29-1,TRBJ2-1,CSVESSYRQGWNEQFF,TGCAGCGTTGAGTCTTCCTATAGACAGGGGTGGAATGAGCAGTTCTTC
NA,NA,TRBV5-1,TRBJ2-6,CASSLAVSAGANVLTF,TGCGCCAGCAGCTTGGCCGTTTCGGCTGGGGCCAACGTCCTGACTTTC
NA,NA,TRBV28,TRBJ1-5,CASSSGIKQPQHF,TGTGCCAGTTCATCAGGTATTAAACAGCCCCAGCATTTT
NA,once,TRBV5-1,TRBJ1-4,CASSLNVGDEKLFF,TGCGCCAGCAGCTTGAATGTTGGGGATGAAAAACTGTTTTTT
TRBD2,NA,TRBV18,TRBJ2-7,CASSHSGGGFYEQYF,TGTGCCAGCTCACACTCTGGCGGGGGATTCTACGAGCAGTACTTC
TRBD2,once,TRBV7-8,TRBJ2-1,CASSSWLAGGSYNEQFF,TGTGCCAGCAGCTCATGGTTAGCGGGAGGATCCTACAATGAGCAGTTCTTC
NA,NA,TRBV2,TRBJ1-6,CASGKQSDNSPLHF,TGTGCCAGCGGAAAACAGTCGGATAATTCACCCCTCCACTTT
NA,NA,TRBV28,TRBJ2-5,CASSLRETQYF,TGTGCCAGCAGTTTAAGGGAGACCCAGTACTTC
NA,NA,TRBV28,TRBJ2-1,CASSLGGTFYNEQFF,TGTGCCAGCAGTTTAGGCGGGACATTCTACAATGAGCAGTTCTTC
NA,NA,TRBV20-1,TRBJ1-2,CNSFGDYGYTF,TGCAACAGCTTCGGCGACTATGGCTACACCTTC
TRBD2,NA,TRBV27,TRBJ2-1,CASSPLAGPDNEQFF,TGTGCCAGCAGTCCCCTAGCGGGTCCGGACAATGAGCAGTTCTTC
NA,NA,TRBV9,TRBJ2-6,CASSPLAGPRAGANVLTF,TGTGCCAGCAGCCCCCTAGCTGGGCCTCGGGCTGGGGCCAACGTCCTGACTTTC
TRBD2,NA,TRBV27,TRBJ2-3,CASLSWTSGTDTQYF,TGTGCCAGCCTATCGTGGACTAGCGGCACAGATACGCAGTATTTT
TRBD2,once,TRBV28,TRBJ2-7,CATQGTSLYEQYF,TGTGCCACCCAGGGGACTAGTCTCTACGAGCAGTACTTC
NA,NA,TRBV11-2,TRBJ2-7,CASSTHLRISSYEQYF,TGTGCCAGCAGCACCCACCTTAGGATCTCCTCCTACGAGCAGTACTTC
TRBD1,NA,TRBV5-8,TRBJ1-3,CASSAGTGVGNTIYF,TGTGCCAGCAGCGCGGGGACAGGGGTGGGAAACACCATATATTTT
TRBD1,NA,TRBV19,TRBJ1-5,CASSMQGGNQPQHF,TGTGCCAGTAGTATGCAGGGGGGGAATCAGCCCCAGCATTTT
NA,NA,TRBV25-1,TRBJ1-3,CASSAQVQLSGGNTIYF,TGTGCCAGCAGTGCTCAGGTTCAGCTGTCCGGGGGAAACACCATATATTTT
NA,few,TRBV11-2,TRBJ1-5,CASSPDGNQPQHF,TGTGCCAGCAGCCCCGACGGAAATCAGCCCCAGCATTTT
TRBD2,NA,TRBV7-9,TRBJ2-3,CASSRSGGTDTQYF,TGTGCCAGCAGCCGTAGCGGGGGCACAGATACGCAGTATTTT
NA,NA,TRBV7-9,TRBJ2-1,CASSLASIRDLVHNEQFF,TGTGCCAGCAGCTTAGCGTCAATCCGGGACTTAGTACACAATGAGCAGTTCTTC
NA,NA,TRBV6-5,TRBJ2-5,CASMSGEETQYF,TGTGCCAGCATGAGCGGAGAAGAGACCCAGTACTTC
NA,NA,TRBV20-1,TRBJ1-1,CSARARDAAFF,TGCAGTGCTAGAGCGAGGGACGCGGCTTTCTTT